The 19 T cell receptor beta chains below all came from one sample that was sequenced in a study of T cell responses to AZD1222 COVID-19 vaccine. Sequenced by immunoSEQ multiplex PCR; TCRdb stores in-frame clones only, minus some. Among around 160,000 clones listed, roughly 89% were seen once. Here the sequenced sample was peripheral blood, taken on day 0 of AZD1222 vaccination. The receptors were gathered from an adult in good health.

The chain couples TRBV4-1 to TRBJ1-5; TRBD1 matches at 12 bases. CDR1 MGHRA and CDR2 YSYEKL come from the germline V gene. The CDR3 length is 17 residues. V was pared by 2 bases and J by 1 base, with 3 bases of the junction left unmatched. The CDR3 region has the DNA TGCGCCAGCAGCCAATGGGGACAGGGGGCAAGCAATCAGCCCCAGCATTTT. Translated: CASSQWGQGASNQPQHF.

The genes are TRBV6-1 and TRBJ2-3, with D tentatively TRBD1 (5 bases). V was cut by 3 bases and J by 1 base, with 11 bases left in between. Germline values: CDR1 MNHNS, CDR2 SASEGT. CDR3 length equals 15 residues. The CDR3 nucleotides read TGTGCCAGCAGTGACAGGGTATCGGGCACAGATACGCAGTATTTT. Encoded protein: CASSDRVSGTDTQYF.

The V gene is TRBV24-1, the J gene TRBJ2-2, with D uncertain. Germline loops: CDR1 KGHDR, CDR2 SFDVKD. V dropped 3 bases and J dropped 4 bases, with 8 bases sitting between them. CDR3 length: 14 residues. Here the CDR3 reads CATSDTPGTGELFF. The CDR3 DNA reads as TGTGCCACCAGTGATACACCGGGCACCGGGGAGCTGTTTTTT.

The rearrangement links TRBV7-3 to TRBJ1-1; D call uncertain. Germline values: CDR1 SGHTA, CDR2 FQGTGA. The V end was cut by 2 bases, the J end by 4 bases, with 14 bases between. The CDR3 covers 15 residues. The CDR3 sequence: CASSLDVYGGTEAFF. The CDR3, as DNA: TGTGCCAGCAGCTTAGATGTATACGGTGGCACTGAAGCTTTCTTT.

This chain connects TRBV12-3 or TRBV12-4 to TRBJ2-7; D ambiguous. With 2 bases removed from V and 3 bases from J, the gap between germline ends came to 8 bases. This CDR3 region has 13 residues. The CDR3 reads CASSLRQVYEQYF. In DNA, the CDR3 is TGTGCCAGCAGTTTAAGGCAGGTCTACGAGCAGTACTTC.

The chain carries TRBV21-1 and TRBJ1-5; the DNA was not compared with TRBD1, the D call given in the table. TRBV21-1 is an annotated pseudogene. The CDR3 totals 16 residues. CDR3 residues: CASRELGQDSNQPQHF. The CDR3 region has the DNA TGTGCCAGCAGAGAGCTGGGACAGGATAGCAATCAGCCCCAGCATTTT.

This chain connects TRBV4-1 to TRBJ2-3; no definite D call. V was shortened by 0 bases and J by 1 base, with 5 bases between the two germline ends. The CDR3 consists of 14 residues. From germline, CDR1 is MGHRA and CDR2 YSYEKL. CDR3 protein: CASSQDPGTDTQYF. The CDR3 DNA reads TGCGCCAGCAGCCAAGATCCAGGCACAGATACGCAGTATTTT.

This rearrangement joins TRBV9 to TRBJ1-1; TRBD1 aligns across 8 bases. Germline CDR1 and CDR2: SGDLS and YYNGEE. V dropped 0 bases and J dropped 2; count of bases not matched to a gene: 6. CDR3 size: 16 residues. The CDR3 region has the DNA TGTGCCAGCAGCGTAGTATCCGGGACAGGTAACACTGAAGCTTTCTTT. Translation: CASSVVSGTGNTEAFF.

This clone was counted between two and nine times. V and J are TRBV2 and TRBJ2-7; D ambiguous. The CDR3 loop spans 11 amino acids. Per the germline V gene, CDR1 is SNHLY and CDR2 is FYNNEI. The V end was cut by 7 bases, the J end by 7 bases, with 11 bases between. The chain's CDR3 is CASTQQGEQYF. CDR3 in DNA: TGTGCCAGCACCCAACAAGGAGAGCAGTACTTC.

This clone was seen more than once but under ten times. This chain joins TRBV2 and TRBJ2-4, with TRBD2 matching 7 bases. CDR1 is SNHLY and CDR2 is FYNNEI in the germline V gene. This CDR3 has 14 amino acids. V trimming: 4 bases; J trimming: 3 bases; junction bases outside the gene matches: 3. CDR3 coding DNA: TGTGCCAGCAGTGTGGGGGGGATCAAAAACATTCAGTACTTC. This codes for CASSVGGIKNIQYF.

The chain links TRBV3-1 (or the pseudogene TRBV3-2) to TRBJ2-7; 8 bases map to TRBD1. V shed 3 bases and J 5 bases; nucleotides not matched to a gene: 9. CDR1 and CDR2 (germline): LGHDT, YNNKEL (reference sequence). The length of the CDR3 is 15 residues. CDR3 in DNA: TGTGCCAGCAGCCACCTCGGACAGGGTGTCCACGAGCAGTACTTC. It is translated as CASSHLGQGVHEQYF.

The chain couples TRBV6-2 or TRBV6-3 to TRBJ1-1; no clear D. Germline lookup yields CDR1 MNHEY and CDR2 SVGEGT. The V gene lost 2 bases and the J gene lost 1 base, with 23 bases spanning the gap. The CDR3 runs 19 residues. CDR3 region: CASSYDLSLGGLRNTEAFF. As DNA, the CDR3 is TGTGCCAGCAGTTACGACTTGTCTCTGGGCGGCCTTCGGAACACTGAAGCTTTCTTT.

The gene calls are TRBV7-9 and TRBJ2-5; D not certain. Trimming shortened V by 5 bases and J by 5 bases, and 18 bases separated the two germline ends. Germline V gene lookup returns CDR1 SEHNR and CDR2 FQNEAQ (reference sequence). This CDR3 is 15 amino acids long. CDR3 sequence (DNA): TGTGCCAGCAGCCAAGACTGGCAAGAACAGGAGACCCAGTACTTC. It codes for CASSQDWQEQETQYF. The full variable domain, completed using reference TRBV7-9 and TRBJ2-5, is DTGVSQNPRHKITKRGQNVTFRCDPISEHNRLYWYRQTLGQGPEFLTYFQNEAQLEKSRLLSDRFSAERPKGSFSTLEIQRTEQGDSAMYLCASSQDWQEQETQYFGPGTRLLVL.

The rearrangement uses TRBV9 and TRBJ1-2; D perhaps matches TRBD1 (6 bases). Per the germline V gene, CDR1 is SGDLS and CDR2 is YYNGEE. The CDR3 loop spans 14 amino acids. Trimming removed 4 bases at V and 3 bases at J, with 13 bases between. The CDR3 sequence: CASSPTGSYYGYTF. The CDR3 coding sequence is TGTGCCAGCAGCCCCACAGGGAGCTACTATGGCTACACCTTC. Drawing the rest from reference TRBV9 and TRBJ1-2, the complete variable domain is DSGVTQTPKHLITATGQRVTLRCSPRSGDLSVYWYQQSLDQGLQFLIQYYNGEERAKGNILERFSAQQFPDLHSELNLSSLELGDSALYFCASSPTGSYYGYTFGSGTRLTVV.

This clone was seen a single time. CDR3 loop: CASSVVRGSFSGANVLTF. The CDR3 nucleotides are TGTGCCAGCAGCGTAGTTCGGGGGTCATTCTCTGGGGCCAACGTCCTGACTTTC. V and J are TRBV9 and TRBJ2-6; perhaps TRBD2 as D (6 bases). The V and J ends lost 0 bases and 0 bases respectively, with 13 bases between them. The CDR3 is made up of 18 amino acids. Germline V gene lookup returns CDR1 SGDLS and CDR2 YYNGEE. Using reference TRBV9 and TRBJ2-6 for the parts outside the CDR3, the full variable domain is DSGVTQTPKHLITATGQRVTLRCSPRSGDLSVYWYQQSLDQGLQFLIQYYNGEERAKGNILERFSAQQFPDLHSELNLSSLELGDSALYFCASSVVRGSFSGANVLTFGAGSRLTVL.

This clone was seen just once. V gene TRBV6-5 combines with J gene TRBJ1-5, with TRBD1 matching 7 bases. With 6 bases clipped from V and 7 bases from J, the junction kept 6 bases outside the gene matches. The CDR3 is 13 amino acids. CDR1 is MNHEY, CDR2 SVGAGI, per germline. In nucleotides, the CDR3 is TGTGCCAGCAGGGTCCAGGGGGTCCAGCCCCAGCATTTT. This gives the protein CASRVQGVQPQHF.

This chain links TRBV7-8 with TRBJ1-6; D is unclear. This CDR3 is built from 14 residues. Trimming left V 0 bases short and J 5 bases short, with 5 bases between. Per the germline V gene, CDR1 is SGHVS and CDR2 is FQNEAQ. The CDR3 reads CASSLAPNNSPLHF. CDR3 sequence (DNA): TGTGCCAGCAGCTTAGCACCGAATAATTCACCCCTCCACTTT.

This clone came up once. The chain carries TRBV7-9 and TRBJ1-5, with no clear D. Germline V gene sequence: CDR1 SEHNR, CDR2 FQNEAQ (reference sequence). CDR3 length: 12 amino acids. The germline V and J ends were trimmed by 4 bases and 10 bases, with 11 bases remaining between them. CDR3 sequence (DNA): TGTGCCAGCAGCTCCTCCAGCCACCCCCAGCATTTT. Its translation is CASSSSSHPQHF. Drawing the rest from reference TRBV7-9 and TRBJ1-5, the complete variable domain is DTGVSQNPRHKITKRGQNVTFRCDPISEHNRLYWYRQTLGQGPEFLTYFQNEAQLEKSRLLSDRFSAERPKGSFSTLEIQRTEQGDSAMYLCASSSSSHPQHFGDGTRLSIL.

The V call is TRBV5-1, the J call TRBJ2-1, with TRBD2 matching over 13 bases. This CDR3 contains 15 residues. Trimming removed 4 bases from V and 8 bases from J; junction bases left unmatched: 6. Germline values: CDR1 SGHRS, CDR2 YFSETQ. CDR3 coding DNA: TGCGCCAGCAGCCAACGGACTAGCGGGAGCCATGAGCAGTTCTTC. Translating gives CASSQRTSGSHEQFF.